A single sample gave rise to the 4 T cell receptor beta chains below, sequenced in a study of cytomegalovirus exposure and HLA in healthy donors. The PCR had 60 Vbeta and 13 Jbeta primers. Sequencing used immunoSEQ multiplex PCR; TCRdb keeps in-frame clones, though not all of them. The sample has 90,000 to 120,000 clones; about 74% are singletons. Sequencing input: PBMCs. The receptor set was obtained from a woman in her forties in good health and CMV-seropositive.

This clone was counted only a few times. V gene TRBV6-1 combines with J gene TRBJ2-1; weak D call: TRBD2 (6 bases). Trimming removed 4 bases at V and 13 bases at J, with 8 bases between. CDR1 and CDR2 from the germline V gene are MNHNS and SASEGT. The CDR3 sequence is 10 residues long. The CDR3 region has the DNA TGTGCCAGCAGTGCGACTAGTCAGTTCTTC. Translated, it gives CASSATSQFF.

The chain carries TRBV4-3 and TRBJ1-1, with D unclear. There are 13 residues in the CDR3. CDR1 and CDR2 from the germline V gene are LGHNA and YSLEER. V lost 0 bases and J lost 6, with 8 bases in between. The CDR3 coding sequence is TGCGCCAGCAGCCAAGAGCGGGCGGCTGAAGCTTTCTTT. Translated: CASSQERAAEAFF.

The V gene is TRBV6-5, the J gene TRBJ2-1; 10 positions match TRBD1. This CDR3 spans 14 amino acids. Germline CDR1 MNHEY, CDR2 SVGAGI. The V segment lost 8 bases and the J segment 4 bases; nucleotides outside the gene matches: 5. The CDR3 bases are TGTGCCAGCCGAGGACAGGGGGAGTACAATGAGCAGTTCTTC. Translated, it gives CASRGQGEYNEQFF.

DNA of the CDR3: TGTGCCAGCAGCGCGCAGGGTGGACAGCCCCAGCATTTT. Its protein is CASSAQGGQPQHF. V and J are TRBV9 and TRBJ1-5, with D possibly matching TRBD1 (5 bases). The germline V gene encodes CDR1 SGDLS and CDR2 YYNGEE. With 3 bases removed from V and 7 bases from J, the gap between germline ends came to 11 bases. This CDR3 comprises 13 residues.